Listed here is a single T cell receptor beta chain. Profiled with immunoSEQ multiplex PCR; TCRdb holds only in-frame clones, not every one. The sample consists of 70,000 to 90,000 clones, roughly 91% of them appearing once. The germline V gene has CDR1 MGHRA and CDR2 YSYEKL. The junction had 4 bases not matched to a gene; V was cut back by 2 bases and J by 4 bases. The CDR3 runs to 15 residues. The data belong to a study of brain T cells in children with intractable seizures. V gene TRBV4-1 combines with J gene TRBJ2-7; 11 nucleotides line up with TRBD2. The material was peripheral blood, obtained at surgery. This receptor was obtained from a boy younger than two with tuberous sclerosis and intractable seizures. The CDR3 region is CASSQPTSGSYEQYF. Written as DNA, the CDR3 is TGCGCCAGCAGCCAACCTACTAGCGGGAGTTACGAGCAGTACTTC.